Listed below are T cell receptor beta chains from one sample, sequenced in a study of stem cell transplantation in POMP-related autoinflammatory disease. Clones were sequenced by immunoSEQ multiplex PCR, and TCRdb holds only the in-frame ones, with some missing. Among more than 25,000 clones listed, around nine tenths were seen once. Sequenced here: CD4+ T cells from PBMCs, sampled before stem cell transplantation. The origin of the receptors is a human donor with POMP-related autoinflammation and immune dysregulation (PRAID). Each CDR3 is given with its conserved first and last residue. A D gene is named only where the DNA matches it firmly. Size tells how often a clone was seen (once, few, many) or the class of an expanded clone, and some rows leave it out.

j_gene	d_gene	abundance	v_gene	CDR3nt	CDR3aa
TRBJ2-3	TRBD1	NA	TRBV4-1	TGCGCCAGCAGCCAAGGGGGAACAGGGGGGGATACGCAGTATTTT	CASSQGGTGGDTQYF
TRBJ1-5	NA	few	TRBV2	TGTGCCAGCAGTGTGGGGGGCCCACAGCCCCAGCATTTT	CASSVGGPQPQHF
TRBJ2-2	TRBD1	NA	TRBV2	TGTGCCAGCAGCGAAACAGGGGGTGCGGGCACCGGGGAGCTGTTTTTT	CASSETGGAGTGELFF
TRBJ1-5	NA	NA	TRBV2	TGTGCCAGCAGCCCCGGATACAGCAATCAGCCCCAGCATTTT	CASSPGYSNQPQHF
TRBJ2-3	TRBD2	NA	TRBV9	TGTGCCAGCAGCGTAGGGCTAGCGGGAGGGCGGAACACAGATACGCAGTATTTT	CASSVGLAGGRNTDTQYF
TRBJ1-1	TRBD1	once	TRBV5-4	TGTGCCAGCAGCTTGGCGCTAGGGGGACAGGGGAACACTGAAGCTTTCTTT	CASSLALGGQGNTEAFF
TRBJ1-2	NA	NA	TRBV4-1	TGCGCCAGCAGCCAAGATGGGTCGGGGAACTATGGCTACACCTTC	CASSQDGSGNYGYTF
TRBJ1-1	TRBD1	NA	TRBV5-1	TGCGCCAGCAGCTTGTGGGGTAAAGGGGGCTCCACTGAAGCTTTCTTT	CASSLWGKGGSTEAFF
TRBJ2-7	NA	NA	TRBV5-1	TGCGCCAGCAGCTTGGGCCCGGGACGGATCTCCTACGAGCAGTACTTC	CASSLGPGRISYEQYF
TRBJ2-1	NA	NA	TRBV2	TGTGCCAGCAAGGGGGGCCCTTACAATGAGCAGTTCTTC	CASKGGPYNEQFF
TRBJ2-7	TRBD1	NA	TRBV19	TGTGCCAGTAGTGGGGGACAGGGGATATACGAGCAGTACTTC	CASSGGQGIYEQYF
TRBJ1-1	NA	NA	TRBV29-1	TGCAGCGTTTACAACACCTTTAACACTGAAGCTTTCTTT	CSVYNTFNTEAFF
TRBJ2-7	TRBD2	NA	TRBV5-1	TGCGCCAGCAGCTTGGCCGGCGGGGGATACGAGCAGTACTTC	CASSLAGGGYEQYF
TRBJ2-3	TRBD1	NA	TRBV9	TGTGCCAGCAGCGTTAGCGAGGGGGCGGACACAGATACGCAGTATTTT	CASSVSEGADTDTQYF
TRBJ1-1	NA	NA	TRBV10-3	TGTGCCATCAGCAGTTTTGACGCTGAAGCTTTCTTT	CAISSFDAEAFF
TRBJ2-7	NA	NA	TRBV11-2	TGTGCCAGCAGCCGCAACTACGAGCAGTACTTC	CASSRNYEQYF
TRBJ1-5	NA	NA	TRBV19	TGTGCCAGTAGGCCGGGGACCTTCAATCAGCCCCAGCATTTT	CASRPGTFNQPQHF
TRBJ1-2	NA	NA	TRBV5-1	TGCGCCAGCAGCTTAGGAGACCCCCGGAACTATGGCTACACCTTC	CASSLGDPRNYGYTF
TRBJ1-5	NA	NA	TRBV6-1	TGTGCCAGCAGTGTGGGGGGCCGGGGGAATCAGCCCCAGCATTTT	CASSVGGRGNQPQHF
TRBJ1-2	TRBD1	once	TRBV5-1	TGCGCCAGCAGTTTTTTGGGGACCCCCGGGACAGGGACGTTCGGCTACACCTTC	CASSFLGTPGTGTFGYTF
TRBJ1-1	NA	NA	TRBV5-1	TGCGCCAGCAGCTTGGAGCGGAACACTGAAGCTTTCTTT	CASSLERNTEAFF
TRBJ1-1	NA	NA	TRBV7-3	TGTGCCAGCAGCTTAATCGGGGGCACTGAAGCTTTCTTT	CASSLIGGTEAFF
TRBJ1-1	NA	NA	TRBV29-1	TGCAGCGTTGACTGGGGGACTGAAGCTTTCTTT	CSVDWGTEAFF
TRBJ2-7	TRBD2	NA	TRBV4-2	TGTGCCAGCAGCCAAGCCCCTAGCGGGAGGGACTACGAGCAGTACTTC	CASSQAPSGRDYEQYF
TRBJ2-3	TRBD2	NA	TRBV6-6	TGTGCCAGCAGTTACGAGCGGGGGGGCCAAGATACGCAGTATTTT	CASSYERGGQDTQYF
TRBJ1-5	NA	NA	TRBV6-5	TGTGCCAGCAAAAAGGGTGATAATCAGCCCCAGCATTTT	CASKKGDNQPQHF
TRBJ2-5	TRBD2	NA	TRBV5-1	TGCGCCAGCAGCTTGGCGGGGGGACAAGAGACCCAGTACTTC	CASSLAGGQETQYF
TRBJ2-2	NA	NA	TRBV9	TGTGCCAGCAGCGCGAGACGGACTCTTGGGGAGCTGTTTTTT	CASSARRTLGELFF